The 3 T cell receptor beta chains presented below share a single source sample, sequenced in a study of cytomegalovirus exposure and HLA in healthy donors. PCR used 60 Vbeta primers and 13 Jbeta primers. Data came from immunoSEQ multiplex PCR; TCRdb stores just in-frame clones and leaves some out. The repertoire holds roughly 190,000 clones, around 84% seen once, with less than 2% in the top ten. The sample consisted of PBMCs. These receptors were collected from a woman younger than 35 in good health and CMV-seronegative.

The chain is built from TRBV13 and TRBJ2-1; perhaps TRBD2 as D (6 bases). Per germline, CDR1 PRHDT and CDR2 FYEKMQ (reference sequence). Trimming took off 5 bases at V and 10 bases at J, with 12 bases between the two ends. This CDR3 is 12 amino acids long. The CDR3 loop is CASSGGDREQFF. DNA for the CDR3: TGTGCCAGCAGCGGCGGGGACCGCGAGCAGTTCTTC.

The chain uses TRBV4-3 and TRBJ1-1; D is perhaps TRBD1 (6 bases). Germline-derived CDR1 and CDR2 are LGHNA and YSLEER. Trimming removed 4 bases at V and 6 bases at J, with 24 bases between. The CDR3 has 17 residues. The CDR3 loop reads CASSRNHRTVNDPEAFF. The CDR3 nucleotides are TGCGCCAGCAGCCGAAACCACCGGACAGTTAATGATCCTGAAGCTTTCTTT.

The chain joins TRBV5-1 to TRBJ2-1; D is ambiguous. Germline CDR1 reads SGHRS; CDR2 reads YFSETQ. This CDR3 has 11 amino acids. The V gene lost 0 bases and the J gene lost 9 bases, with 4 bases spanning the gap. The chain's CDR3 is CASSLAGEQFF. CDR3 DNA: TGCGCCAGCAGCTTGGCCGGTGAGCAGTTCTTC.